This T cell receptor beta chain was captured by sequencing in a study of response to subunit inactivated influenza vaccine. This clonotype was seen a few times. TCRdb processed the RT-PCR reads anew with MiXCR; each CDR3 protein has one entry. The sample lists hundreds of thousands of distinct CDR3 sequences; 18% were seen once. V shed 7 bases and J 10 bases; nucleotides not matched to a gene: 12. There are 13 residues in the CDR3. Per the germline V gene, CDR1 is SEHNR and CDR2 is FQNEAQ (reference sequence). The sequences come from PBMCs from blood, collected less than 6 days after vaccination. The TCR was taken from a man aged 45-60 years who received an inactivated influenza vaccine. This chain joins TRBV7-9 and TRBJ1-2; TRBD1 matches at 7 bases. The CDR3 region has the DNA TGTGCCAGCAACGACCGGGGAACAGGGGACTACACCTTC. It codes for CASNDRGTGDYTF.